The present TCR beta chain was sequenced within a study of OX40 agonist ivuxolimab in advanced cancers. Turning to this clone: The antigen remains undetermined.

Anyone with autoimmune disease history or systemic immunosuppression was excluded. Assay used: immunoSEQ multiplex PCR; TCRdb lists only in-frame clones, some missing. The sample lists about 46,000 clones, roughly nine tenths occurring once. Study-level points and caveats: CD4+ T cells averaged fewer expanded clones than CD8+ T cells.

Trimming pared 4 bases from V and 7 bases from J, leaving 17 bases between. The germline V gene encodes CDR1 GTSNPN and CDR2 SVGIG (reference sequence). The CDR3 sequence is 14 residues long. The receptor was derived from an adult with an advanced solid tumor such as melanoma, head and neck, liver or kidney cancer. The sample was CD4+ or CD8+ T cells sorted from blood, taken in a trial of the OX40 agonist ivuxolimab. The rearrangement joins TRBV30 to TRBJ2-1; D possibly corresponds to TRBD2 (5 bases). In nucleotides, the CDR3 is TGTGCCTGGATCAACACGGGATGGTTTAATGAGCAGTTCTTC. This gives the protein CAWINTGWFNEQFF.